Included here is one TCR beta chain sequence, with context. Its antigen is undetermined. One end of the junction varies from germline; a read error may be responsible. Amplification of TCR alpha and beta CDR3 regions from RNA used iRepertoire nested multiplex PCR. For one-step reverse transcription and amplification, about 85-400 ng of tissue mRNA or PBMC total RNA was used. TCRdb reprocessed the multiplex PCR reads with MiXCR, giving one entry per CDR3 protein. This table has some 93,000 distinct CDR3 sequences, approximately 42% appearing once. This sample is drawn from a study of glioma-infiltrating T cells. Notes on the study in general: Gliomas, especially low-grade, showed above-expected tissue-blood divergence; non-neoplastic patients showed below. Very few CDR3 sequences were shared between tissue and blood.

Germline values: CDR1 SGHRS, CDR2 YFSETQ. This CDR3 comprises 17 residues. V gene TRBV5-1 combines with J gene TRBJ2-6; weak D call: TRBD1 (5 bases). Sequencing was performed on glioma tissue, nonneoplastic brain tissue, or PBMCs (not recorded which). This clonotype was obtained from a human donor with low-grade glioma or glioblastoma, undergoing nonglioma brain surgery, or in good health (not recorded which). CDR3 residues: CASSLGVAFSGANALTF. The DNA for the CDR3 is TGCGCCAGCAGCTTGGGTGTAGCTTTCTCTGGGGCCAACGCCCTGACTTTC.